These 24 T cell receptor beta chains came from one sample sequenced in a study of T cell repertoires in cytomegalovirus infection. These receptors' targets are unknown. TCRdb reprocessed the reads with MiXCR, giving one entry per CDR3 protein. This sample has about 470,000 distinct CDR3 sequences, with about 42% found just once. The sample in question was cultured PBMCs, obtained from culture after CMV antigen stimulation. All receptors derive from a human donor in good health (CMV status not recorded). Some clones in this sample may be carry-over from other donors' samples.

This sequence joins TRBV7-8 and TRBJ2-5; D is unclear. The germline V gene has CDR1 SGHVS and CDR2 FQNEAQ. This CDR3 comprises 14 residues. Trimming took off 0 bases at V and 4 bases at J, with 9 bases between the two ends. CDR3 DNA sequence: TGTGCCAGCAGCTTAGCCGAGACGGTAGAGACCCAGTACTTC. The encoded protein is CASSLAETVETQYF.

The chain joins TRBV27 to TRBJ1-1; D gene unclear. Germline V gives CDR1 MNHEY, CDR2 SMNVEV (reference sequence). CDR3 length: 14 residues. V was pared by 11 bases and J by 6 bases, with 22 bases between. In DNA form, the CDR3 reads TGTGCCTCACACCCCGGGCAGACAAACGCTGAAGCTTTCTTT. It specifies CASHPGQTNAEAFF.

The chain links TRBV4-1 to TRBJ1-4; D may be TRBD1 (6 bases). This CDR3 contains 15 residues. V gave up 0 bases and J gave up 10 bases, with 15 bases separating them. Germline lookup yields CDR1 MGHRA and CDR2 YSYEKL. CDR3 in DNA: TGCGCCAGCAGCCAAGAAGACAGGCAGTACGGAAAACTGTTTTTT. It specifies CASSQEDRQYGKLFF.

The V gene is TRBV6-8, the J gene TRBJ1-5, with D hard to call. V dropped 7 bases and J dropped 2 bases, with 6 bases sitting between them. Germline CDR1 and CDR2: MNHGY and SAAAGT. The CDR3 covers 12 residues. The CDR3 nucleotides are TGTGCCAGCACGGGTCGCAATCAGCCCCAGCATTTT. Its protein product is CASTGRNQPQHF.

In this sample, this clonotype turned up once. The rearrangement uses TRBV12-3 or TRBV12-4 and TRBJ1-4; D is unresolved. V was trimmed by 6 bases and J by 8 bases, leaving 13 bases between them. There are 13 residues in the CDR3. CDR3 sequence reads: CASSLRPHEKLFF. CDR3 sequence (DNA): TGTGCCAGCAGCCTCCGCCCGCACGAAAAACTGTTTTTT.

This chain links TRBV10-2 with TRBJ2-7; 8 positions agree with TRBD2. The CDR3 spans 15 residues. Germline-derived CDR1 and CDR2 are WSHSY and SAAADI. V was clipped by 6 bases and J by 2 bases; unmatched bases: 9. CDR3 region: CASRVRERGPYEQYF. The DNA for the CDR3 is TGCGCCAGCAGGGTAAGGGAGCGGGGGCCCTACGAGCAGTACTTC.

The CDR3 protein is CAIGSLGSTYEQYF. The CDR3 DNA follows: TGTGCCATCGGATCGCTGGGCAGCACCTACGAGCAGTACTTC. This chain uses TRBV10-3 with TRBJ2-7, with no clear D. V lost 8 bases, J lost 2 bases, and 16 bases lay in between. The CDR3 runs 14 residues. CDR1 is ENHRY, CDR2 SYGVKD, per germline.

This clonotype appeared once. V usage is TRBV12-3 or TRBV12-4 and J usage is TRBJ1-2; D gene uncertain. Trimming left V 2 bases short and J 14 bases short, with 15 bases between. The CDR3 runs 12 residues. The CDR3 region is CASSLFPITRTF. CDR3 bases: TGTGCCAGCAGTTTATTCCCCATCACTAGGACCTTC.

The chain recombines TRBV7-8 with TRBJ2-7; D perhaps matches TRBD1 (6 bases). This CDR3 region has 15 residues. CDR1 is SGHVS and CDR2 is FQNEAQ in the germline V gene. Trimming took 5 bases from V and 3 from J, leaving 17 bases between them. The CDR3 is CASSPLQGMVYEQYF. DNA for the CDR3: TGTGCCAGCAGCCCGCTACAGGGAATGGTCTACGAGCAGTACTTC.

This clonotype showed up just a few times. This rearrangement joins TRBV5-6 to TRBJ1-2; a weak D match, TRBD1 (5 bases). V gave up 3 bases and J gave up 8 bases, with 17 bases separating them. The germline V gene encodes CDR1 SGHDT and CDR2 YYEEEE. This CDR3 region has 14 residues. CDR3 in amino acids: CASSWDFGIQGYTF. DNA of the CDR3: TGTGCCAGCAGCTGGGACTTTGGAATCCAGGGCTACACCTTC.

This clonotype has just a few counts. The DNA for the CDR3 is TGCGCCAGCAGCCAACTCGGGGTCCCTTCAAACATTCAGTACTTC. Residues: CASSQLGVPSNIQYF. The gene calls are TRBV4-1 and TRBJ2-4; D might be TRBD2 (5 bases). The CDR3 loop spans 15 amino acids. Trimming took off 2 bases at V and 6 bases at J, with 14 bases between the two ends. Per the germline V gene, CDR1 is MGHRA and CDR2 is YSYEKL.

As DNA, the CDR3 is TGCGCCAGCAATCAGCCCGGAGATACGCAGTATTTT. Its translation is CASNQPGDTQYF. The J gene is TRBJ2-3, the V gene TRBV4-1; D gene ambiguous. The CDR3 runs 12 residues. V was shortened by 7 bases and J by 5 bases, with 10 bases between the two germline ends. CDR1 and CDR2 (germline): MGHRA, YSYEKL.

J is TRBJ2-1 and V is TRBV6-1; D is perhaps TRBD2 (6 bases). The germline CDR1 and CDR2 sequences are MNHNS and SASEGT. The CDR3 totals 15 residues. Trimming left V 8 bases short and J 3 bases short, with 17 bases between. CDR3 sequence reads: CASRPPGLHYNEQFF. CDR3 in DNA: TGTGCCAGCCGGCCGCCGGGACTCCACTACAATGAGCAGTTCTTC.

The chain couples TRBV27 to TRBJ2-3; 8 bases are a match to TRBD2. The CDR3 has 15 amino acids. With V trimmed by 6 bases and J by 1 base, 6 bases remained unmatched. Germline lookup yields CDR1 MNHEY and CDR2 SMNVEV (reference sequence). The CDR3 loop reads CASSPGGVRTDTQYF. Written as DNA, the CDR3 is TGTGCCAGCAGCCCGGGAGGGGTCCGCACAGATACGCAGTATTTT.

The V and J genes are TRBV28 and TRBJ2-2; 9 positions match TRBD1. Losses at the gene ends were 7 bases for V and 4 bases for J; bases not matched to a gene: 7. CDR1 is MDHEN, CDR2 SYDVKM, per germline. This CDR3 region has 15 residues. The CDR3 bases are TGTGCCAGCATCCGGACAGGGGAAGGCACCGGGGAGCTGTTTTTT. Translating it yields CASIRTGEGTGELFF. The whole variable domain, remainder taken from reference TRBV28 and TRBJ2-2, is DVKVTQSSRYLVKRTGEKVFLECVQDMDHENMFWYRQDPGLGLRLIYFSYDVKMKEKGDIPEGYSVSREKKERFSLILESASTNQTSMYLCASIRTGEGTGELFFGEGSRLTVL.

The V call is TRBV12-3 or TRBV12-4, the J call TRBJ1-6; TRBD1 matches at 9 bases. The CDR3 totals 15 residues. V was clipped by 5 bases and J by 10 bases; unmatched bases: 9. The chain's CDR3 is CASSLQTGGTSPLHF. CDR3 DNA sequence: TGTGCCAGCAGTCTCCAAACAGGGGGCACGTCACCCCTCCACTTT.

The chain combines TRBV2 with TRBJ1-1; TRBD1 might be the D (6 bases). CDR3 size: 13 residues. Germline values: CDR1 SNHLY, CDR2 FYNNEI. The V gene lost 3 bases and the J gene lost 4 bases, with 9 bases spanning the gap. The CDR3 bases are TGTGCCAGCAGTGACGAAGGGGGCACTGAAGCTTTCTTT. This translates into CASSDEGGTEAFF.

A few counts support this clonotype. This sequence joins TRBV6-1 and TRBJ2-1; D is possibly TRBD1 (6 bases). V dropped 7 bases and J dropped 1 base, with 11 bases sitting between them. The CDR3 contains 14 residues. The germline V gene has CDR1 MNHNS and CDR2 SASEGT. CDR3 nucleotide sequence: TGTGCCAGCACCCTAGGGGGATCCTACAATGAGCAGTTCTTC. This encodes CASTLGGSYNEQFF.

This clonotype was observed a handful of times. V usage is TRBV28 and J usage is TRBJ1-5, with a weak D call TRBD1 (5 bases). CDR3 size: 14 residues. V shed 5 bases and J shed 5 bases, with 13 bases lying between them. Germline assignment: CDR1 MDHEN and CDR2 SYDVKM. CDR3 nucleotide sequence: TGTGCCAGCAGTGAACTTGGGGCAGATCAGCCCCAGCATTTT. Protein product: CASSELGADQPQHF.

The V call is TRBV5-5, the J call TRBJ2-1, with D perhaps assigned TRBD1 or TRBD2 (5 bases each). Germline V gene lookup returns CDR1 SGHKS and CDR2 YYEKEE (reference sequence). V was clipped by 2 bases and J by 4 bases, with 13 bases between them. This CDR3 is built from 15 residues. The CDR3 protein is CASSFLGVLYNEQFF. DNA of the CDR3: TGTGCCAGCAGCTTCCTGGGGGTCTTGTACAATGAGCAGTTCTTC.

There are a few counts of this clonotype. The chain recombines TRBV7-2 with TRBJ1-4; D gene unclear. The germline CDR1 and CDR2 sequences are SGHTA and FQGNSA. The CDR3 consists of 14 residues. V lost 10 bases and J lost 3, with 15 bases in between. DNA for the CDR3: TGTGCCACCGCGGTTTGGGGTCCTAATGAAAAACTGTTTTTT. Translation gives CATAVWGPNEKLFF.

This clonotype was observed a handful of times. The V gene is TRBV7-2, the J gene TRBJ1-4; D perhaps matches TRBD1 (5 bases). CDR3 length: 13 amino acids. V was cut by 1 base and J by 7 bases, with 7 bases left in between. In germline, CDR1 is SGHTA, CDR2 FQGNSA. CDR3 residues: CASSLVGREKLFF. The DNA for the CDR3 is TGTGCCAGCAGCTTAGTGGGGCGTGAAAAACTGTTTTTT.

This chain links TRBV27 with TRBJ2-2; D perhaps matches TRBD2 (6 bases). CDR3 length: 18 amino acids. Trimming shortened V by 5 bases and J by 0 bases, and 19 bases separated the two germline ends. Per germline, CDR1 MNHEY and CDR2 SMNVEV (reference sequence). CDR3 nucleotides: TGTGCCAGCAGTCGATACCGGGGGTTCTTCGCGAACACCGGGGAGCTGTTTTTT. Its translation: CASSRYRGFFANTGELFF.

The chain joins TRBV7-2 to TRBJ1-1, with 7 bases identical to TRBD1. This CDR3 has 15 residues. Germline V gene sequence: CDR1 SGHTA, CDR2 FQGNSA. V shed 6 bases, J shed 5 bases, and the junction held 12 bases outside the gene matches. The CDR3: CASRYHGEGATEAFF. The CDR3 nucleotides are TGTGCCAGCAGATATCACGGGGAGGGGGCTACTGAAGCTTTCTTT.